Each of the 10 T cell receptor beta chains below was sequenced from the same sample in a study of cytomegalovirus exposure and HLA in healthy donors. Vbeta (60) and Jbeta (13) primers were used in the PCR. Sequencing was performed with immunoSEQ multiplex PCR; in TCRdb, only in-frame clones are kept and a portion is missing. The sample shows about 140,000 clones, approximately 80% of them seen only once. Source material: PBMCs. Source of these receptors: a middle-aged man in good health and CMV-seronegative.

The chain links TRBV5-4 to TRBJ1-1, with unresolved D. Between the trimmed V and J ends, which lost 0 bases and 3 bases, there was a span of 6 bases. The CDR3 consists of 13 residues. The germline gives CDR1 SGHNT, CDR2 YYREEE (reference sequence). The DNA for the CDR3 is TGTGCCAGCAGCTTGGACTCCGACACTGAAGCTTTCTTT. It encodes CASSLDSDTEAFF.

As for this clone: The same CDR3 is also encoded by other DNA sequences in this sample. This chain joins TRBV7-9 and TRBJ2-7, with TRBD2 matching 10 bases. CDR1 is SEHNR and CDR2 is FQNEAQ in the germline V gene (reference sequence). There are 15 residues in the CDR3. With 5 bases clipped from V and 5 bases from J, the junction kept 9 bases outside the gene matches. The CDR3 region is CASSPLGTSAHEQYF. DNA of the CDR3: TGTGCCAGCAGCCCGTTGGGGACTAGCGCCCACGAGCAGTACTTC.

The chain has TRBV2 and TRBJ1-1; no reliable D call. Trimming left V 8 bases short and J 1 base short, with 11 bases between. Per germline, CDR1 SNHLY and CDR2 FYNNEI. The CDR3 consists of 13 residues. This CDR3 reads CASGLEGNTEAFF. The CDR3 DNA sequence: TGTGCCAGCGGCTTAGAGGGGAACACTGAAGCTTTCTTT.

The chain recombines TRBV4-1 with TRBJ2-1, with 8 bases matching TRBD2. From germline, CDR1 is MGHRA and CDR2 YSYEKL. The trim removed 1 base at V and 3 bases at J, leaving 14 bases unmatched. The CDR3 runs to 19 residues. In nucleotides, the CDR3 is TGCGCCAGCAGCCAAGGGGGGGCGGGGGGCCCTGAATTCTACAATGAGCAGTTCTTC. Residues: CASSQGGAGGPEFYNEQFF.

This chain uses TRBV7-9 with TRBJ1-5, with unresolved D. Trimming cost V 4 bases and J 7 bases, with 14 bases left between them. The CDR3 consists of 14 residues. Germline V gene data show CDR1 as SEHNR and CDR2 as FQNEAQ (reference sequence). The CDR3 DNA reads TGTGCCAGCAGCTCCACCCTAGCGGGGCAGCCCCAGCATTTT. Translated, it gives CASSSTLAGQPQHF.

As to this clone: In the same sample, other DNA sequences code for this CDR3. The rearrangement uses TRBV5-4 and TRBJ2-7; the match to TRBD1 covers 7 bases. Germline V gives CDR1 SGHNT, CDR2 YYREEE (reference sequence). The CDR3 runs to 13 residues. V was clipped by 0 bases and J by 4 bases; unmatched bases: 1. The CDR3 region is CASSLDRGYEQYF. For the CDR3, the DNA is TGTGCCAGCAGCTTGGACAGGGGATACGAGCAGTACTTC.

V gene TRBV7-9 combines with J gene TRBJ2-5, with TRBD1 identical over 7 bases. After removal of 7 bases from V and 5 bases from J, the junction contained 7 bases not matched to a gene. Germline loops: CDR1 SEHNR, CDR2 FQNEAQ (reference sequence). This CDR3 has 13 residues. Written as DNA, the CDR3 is TGTGCCAGCACCAGCAGGGGGATCGAGACCCAGTACTTC. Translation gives CASTSRGIETQYF. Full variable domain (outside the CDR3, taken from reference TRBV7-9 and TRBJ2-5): DTGVSQNPRHKITKRGQNVTFRCDPISEHNRLYWYRQTLGQGPEFLTYFQNEAQLEKSRLLSDRFSAERPKGSFSTLEIQRTEQGDSAMYLCASTSRGIETQYFGPGTRLLVL.

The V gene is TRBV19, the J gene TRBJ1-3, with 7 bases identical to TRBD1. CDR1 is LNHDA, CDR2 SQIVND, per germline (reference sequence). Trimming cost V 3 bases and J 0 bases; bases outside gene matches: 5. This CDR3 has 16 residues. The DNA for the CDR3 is TGTGCCAGTAGTATGCCCCGGGACAGCTCTGGAAACACCATATATTTT. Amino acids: CASSMPRDSSGNTIYF.

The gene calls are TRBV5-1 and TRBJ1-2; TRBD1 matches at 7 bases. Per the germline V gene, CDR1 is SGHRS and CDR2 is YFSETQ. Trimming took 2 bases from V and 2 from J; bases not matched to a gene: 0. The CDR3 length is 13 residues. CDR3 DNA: TGCGCCAGCAGCTTACAGGGGAACTATGGCTACACCTTC. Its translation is CASSLQGNYGYTF. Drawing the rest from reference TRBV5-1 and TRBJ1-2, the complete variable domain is KAGVTQTPRYLIKTRGQQVTLSCSPISGHRSVSWYQQTPGQGLQFLFEYFSETQRNKGNFPGRFSGRQFSNSRSEMNVSTLELGDSALYLCASSLQGNYGYTFGSGTRLTVV.

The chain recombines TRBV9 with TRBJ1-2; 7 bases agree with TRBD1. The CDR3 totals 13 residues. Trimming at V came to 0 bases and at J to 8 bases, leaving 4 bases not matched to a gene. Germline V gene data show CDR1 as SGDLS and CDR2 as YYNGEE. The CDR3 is CASSVALDRGYTF. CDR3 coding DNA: TGTGCCAGCAGCGTAGCTTTGGACAGGGGCTACACCTTC.